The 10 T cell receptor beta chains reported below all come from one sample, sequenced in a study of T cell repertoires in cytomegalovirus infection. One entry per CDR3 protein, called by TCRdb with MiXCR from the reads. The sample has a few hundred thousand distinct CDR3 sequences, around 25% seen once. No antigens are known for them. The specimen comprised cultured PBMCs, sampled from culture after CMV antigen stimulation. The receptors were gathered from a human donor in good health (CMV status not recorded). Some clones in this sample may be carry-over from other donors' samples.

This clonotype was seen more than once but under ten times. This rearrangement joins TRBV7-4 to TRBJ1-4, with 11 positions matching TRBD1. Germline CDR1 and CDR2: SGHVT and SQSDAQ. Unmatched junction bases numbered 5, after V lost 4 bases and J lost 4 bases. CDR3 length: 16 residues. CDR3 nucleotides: TGTGCCAGCAGCTCCCGGGACAGGGGGATTAATGAAAAACTGTTTTTT. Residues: CASSSRDRGINEKLFF.

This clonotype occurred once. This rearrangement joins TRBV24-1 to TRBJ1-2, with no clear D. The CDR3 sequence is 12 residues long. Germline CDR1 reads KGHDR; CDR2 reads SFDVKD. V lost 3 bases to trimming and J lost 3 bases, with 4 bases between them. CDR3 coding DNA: TGTGCCACCAGTGATCCATACTATGGCTACACCTTC. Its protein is CATSDPYYGYTF.

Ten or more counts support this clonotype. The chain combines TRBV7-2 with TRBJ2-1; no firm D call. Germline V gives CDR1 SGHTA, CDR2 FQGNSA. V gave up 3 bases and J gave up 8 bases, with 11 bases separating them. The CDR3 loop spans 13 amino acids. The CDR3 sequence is CASSFGSWDEQFF. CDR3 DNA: TGTGCCAGCAGCTTTGGTAGCTGGGATGAGCAGTTCTTC. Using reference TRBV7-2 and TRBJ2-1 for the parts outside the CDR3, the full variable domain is GAGVSQSPSNKVTEKGKDVELRCDPISGHTALYWYRQSLGQGLEFLIYFQGNSAPDKSGLPSDRFSAERTGGSVSTLTIQRTQQEDSAVYLCASSFGSWDEQFFGPGTRLTVL.

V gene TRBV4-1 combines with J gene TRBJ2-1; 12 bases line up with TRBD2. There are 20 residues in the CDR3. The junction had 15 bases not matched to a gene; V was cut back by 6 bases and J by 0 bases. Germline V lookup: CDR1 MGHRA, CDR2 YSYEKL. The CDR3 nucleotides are TGCGCCAGCAGACCGCAAGCGGGACTAGCGGGTCAGAGCTCCTACAATGAGCAGTTCTTC. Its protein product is CASRPQAGLAGQSSYNEQFF.

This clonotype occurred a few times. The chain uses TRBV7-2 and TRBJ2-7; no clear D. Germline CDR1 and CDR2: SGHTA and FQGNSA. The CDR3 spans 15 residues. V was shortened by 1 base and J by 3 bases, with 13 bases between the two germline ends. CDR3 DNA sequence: TGTGCCAGCAGCTTAGGCGGTACTCATATCTACGAGCAGTACTTC. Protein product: CASSLGGTHIYEQYF.

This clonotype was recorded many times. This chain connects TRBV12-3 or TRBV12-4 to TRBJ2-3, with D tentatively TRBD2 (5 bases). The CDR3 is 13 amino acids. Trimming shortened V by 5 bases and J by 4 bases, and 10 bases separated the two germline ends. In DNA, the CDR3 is TGTGCCAGCAGTCTTGGACTCTCAGATACGCAGTATTTT. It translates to CASSLGLSDTQYF.

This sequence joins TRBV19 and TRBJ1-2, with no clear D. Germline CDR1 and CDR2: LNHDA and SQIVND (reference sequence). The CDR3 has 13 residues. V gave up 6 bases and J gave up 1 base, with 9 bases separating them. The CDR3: CASRREINYGYTF. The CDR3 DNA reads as TGTGCCAGTAGGAGGGAGATTAACTATGGCTACACCTTC.

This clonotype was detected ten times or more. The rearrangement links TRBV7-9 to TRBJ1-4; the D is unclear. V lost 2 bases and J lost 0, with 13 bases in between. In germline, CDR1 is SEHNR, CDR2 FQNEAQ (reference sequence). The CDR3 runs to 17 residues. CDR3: CASSLRKTFSTNEKLFF. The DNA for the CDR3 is TGTGCCAGCAGCTTACGGAAGACTTTCTCAACTAATGAAAAACTGTTTTTT.

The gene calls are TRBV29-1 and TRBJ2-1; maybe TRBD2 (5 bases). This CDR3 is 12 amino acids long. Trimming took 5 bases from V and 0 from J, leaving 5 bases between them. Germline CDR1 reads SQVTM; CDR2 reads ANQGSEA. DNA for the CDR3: TGCAGCGTTAGCGGCTCCTACAATGAGCAGTTCTTC. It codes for CSVSGSYNEQFF.

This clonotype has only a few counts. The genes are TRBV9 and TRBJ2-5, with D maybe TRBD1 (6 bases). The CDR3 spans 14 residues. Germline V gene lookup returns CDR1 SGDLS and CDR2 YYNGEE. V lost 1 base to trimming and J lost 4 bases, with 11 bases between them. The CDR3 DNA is TGTGCCAGCAGCGTAACTACCAGGGGAGAGACCCAGTACTTC. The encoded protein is CASSVTTRGETQYF.